This record looks at one T cell receptor (beta chain) sequence and its context. This entry belongs to a study of blood T cell repertoires in COVID-19. About the study: Sample material is recorded as cDNA or gDNA derived from T cells, B-cell-depleted T cells, or PBMCs.

Authors' analysis steps: Reference gene primer amplification gave nucleated cell count estimates. Using immunoSEQ multiplex PCR, the repertoire was profiled, and TCRdb retains in-frame clones only, with some absent. That table furnishes V, J and clone size, whereas the DNA furnished D and trimming. This repertoire shows approximately 180,000 clones, roughly nine tenths found once; its top ten account for around 1.2%. CDR1 and CDR2 from the germline V gene are SNHLY and FYNNEI. V lost 9 bases, J lost 7 bases, and 10 bases lay in between. CDR3 length equals 11 residues. This TCR was sampled from a human donor with acute COVID-19. The donor label of this sample is uncertain. The rearrangement links TRBV2 to TRBJ1-5, with D possibly being TRBD1 (6 bases). Sequencing used PBMCs or T cells enriched from blood (not recorded which). CDR3 in amino acids: CARRGGQPQHF. In DNA, the CDR3 is TGTGCCAGGAGGGGGGGACAGCCCCAGCATTTT. Complete variable domain (other parts from reference TRBV2 and TRBJ1-5): EPEVTQTPSHQVTQMGQEVILRCVPISNHLYFYWYRQILGQKVEFLVSFYNNEISEKSEIFDDQFSVERPDGSNFTLKIRSTKLEDSAMYFCARRGGQPQHFGDGTRLSIL.